The sequence of this T cell receptor (beta chain) was determined in a study of CD8+ T cells in alopecia areata. Specified treatment: oral pan-JAK inhibitor, 5-10 mg twice daily. Per the germline V gene, CDR1 is SQVTM and CDR2 is ANQGSEA. V was cut by 2 bases and J by 8 bases, with 19 bases left in between. The CDR3 covers 15 residues. Sequencing used cDNA as its template, made by extracting RNA and reverse transcribing it. Profiled with immunoSEQ multiplex PCR; TCRdb holds only in-frame clones, not every one. The sample includes under 200,000 clones, 60% seen only once; the top ten take more than 13%.

Sequenced here: CD4+ T cells sorted from blood, sampled at week 24, from a patient treated with tofacitinib. This receptor was taken from a human donor with alopecia areata. The chain joins TRBV29-1 to TRBJ2-1; D is unclear. In DNA, the CDR3 is TGCAGCGTTGAAACTGTGAAGCACTCCACGGATGAGCAGTTCTTC. This sequence encodes CSVETVKHSTDEQFF.